These 11 T cell receptor beta chains originate from one sample sequenced in a study of T cells in Graves' hyperthyroidism and ophthalmopathy. TCR beta CDR3 region amplification was performed from RNA transcripts. HTBI primers were the set used in a first-round RT-PCR of the TCR CDR3. From the multiplex PCR reads, TCRdb called clonotypes with MiXCR, one entry per CDR3 protein. The table has under 350,000 distinct CDR3 sequences, over 15% seen once; the top ten hold about 50%. The sequenced material came from blood. The receptors originated from a woman aged 55-69 years with Graves' ophthalmopathy.

This chain links TRBV25-1 with TRBJ2-5; weak D call: TRBD1 (6 bases). This CDR3 has 13 amino acids. Per the germline V gene, CDR1 is MGHDK and CDR2 is SYGVNS. V shed 7 bases and J shed 5 bases, with 14 bases lying between them. The CDR3 bases are TGTGCCAGCACTAAAACAGGGACGGAGACCCAGTACTTC. This gives the protein CASTKTGTETQYF.

V is TRBV14 and J is TRBJ2-5; 7 bases agree with TRBD1. CDR1 is SGHDN and CDR2 is FVKESK in the germline V gene. Germline trimming cut 4 bases from V and 3 bases from J; bases unmatched to any gene: 5. The CDR3 spans 14 residues. CDR3 bases: TGTGCCAGCAGCCTTATCGGGACAGAAGAGACCCAGTACTTC. Its protein product is CASSLIGTEETQYF.

This clonotype occurred a few times. The chain couples TRBV19 to TRBJ2-7; TRBD1 agrees at 10 bases. The CDR3 consists of 15 residues. CDR1 is LNHDA, CDR2 SQIVND, per germline (reference sequence). After removal of 6 bases from V and 0 bases from J, the junction contained 5 bases not matched to a gene. The CDR3 DNA reads TGTGCCAGTAGCATGCGGACAGGGGGCTCCTACGAGCAGTACTTC. It translates to CASSMRTGGSYEQYF.

This clonotype has a count of ten or more. The chain joins TRBV2 to TRBJ1-2, with a possible D match to TRBD1 (6 bases). The CDR3 covers 13 residues. Trimming removed 4 bases from V and 4 bases from J, with 10 bases in between. The germline V gene encodes CDR1 SNHLY and CDR2 FYNNEI. CDR3 DNA: TGTGCCAGCAGTGCGGGGGGCTCCTATGGCTACACCTTC. It yields the protein CASSAGGSYGYTF. Full variable domain (missing parts from reference TRBV2 and TRBJ1-2): EPEVTQTPSHQVTQMGQEVILRCVPISNHLYFYWYRQILGQKVEFLVSFYNNEISEKSEIFDDQFSVERPDGSNFTLKIRSTKLEDSAMYFCASSAGGSYGYTFGSGTRLTVV.

This clonotype appeared many times. The J gene is TRBJ2-1, the V gene TRBV13; D ambiguous. CDR1 is PRHDT and CDR2 is FYEKMQ in the germline V gene (reference sequence). V was clipped by 5 bases and J by 10 bases, with 12 bases between them. CDR3 length: 12 amino acids. CDR3 coding DNA: TGTGCCAGCAGCGCCGGCCGTTGGGAGCAGTTCTTC. It specifies CASSAGRWEQFF.

This clonotype came up many times. The chain combines TRBV7-2 with TRBJ2-5; D remains unclear. The CDR3 is 14 residues long. Looked up from germline, CDR1 is SGHTA and CDR2 is FQGNSA. V lost 2 bases to trimming and J lost 3 bases, with 10 bases between them. The CDR3 reads CASSLSQQEETQYF. DNA of the CDR3: TGTGCCAGCAGCTTAAGTCAGCAGGAAGAGACCCAGTACTTC.

This clonotype was counted ten times or more. V and J are TRBV12-3 or TRBV12-4 and TRBJ2-7, with 7 bases identical to TRBD1. Trimming removed 6 bases from V and 2 bases from J; junction bases left unmatched: 7. The CDR3 runs 14 residues. CDR3 DNA sequence: TGTGCCAGCAGCAAAGGACAGGCCGCCTACGAGCAGTACTTC. It is translated as CASSKGQAAYEQYF.

This sequence joins TRBV5-4 and TRBJ2-5; D unresolved. The CDR3 is 13 residues long. Germline V gene data show CDR1 as SGHNT and CDR2 as YYREEE (reference sequence). The germline V and J ends were trimmed by 2 bases and 5 bases, with 10 bases remaining between them. CDR3 loop: CASSFSSPETQYF. Written as DNA, the CDR3 is TGTGCCAGCAGCTTCTCCAGTCCCGAGACCCAGTACTTC.

The chain couples TRBV5-1 to TRBJ2-2, with 10 bases aligning to TRBD2. Germline V gives CDR1 SGHRS, CDR2 YFSETQ. J gave up 5 bases and V 2 bases, and 18 bases lay outside the gene matches. This CDR3 has 20 amino acids. CDR3 loop: CASSFPSVRLAGVRTGELFF. For the CDR3, the DNA is TGCGCCAGCAGCTTCCCCTCGGTCCGGCTAGCGGGAGTAAGGACCGGGGAGCTGTTTTTT.

This clonotype was observed a handful of times. CDR3 DNA sequence: TGTGCCAGCAGCGACACAGGGGACGCTGAAGCTTTCTTT. This encodes CASSDTGDAEAFF. V and J are TRBV9 and TRBJ1-1; 7 nucleotides align to TRBD1. V gave up 3 bases and J gave up 6 bases; unmatched junction bases: 5. Per the germline V gene, CDR1 is SGDLS and CDR2 is YYNGEE. CDR3 length: 13 residues.

The genes are TRBV29-1 and TRBJ2-7; 12 positions agree with TRBD1. Germline CDR1 reads SQVTM; CDR2 reads ANQGSEA. J gave up 1 base and V 6 bases, and 7 bases lay outside the gene matches. This CDR3 contains 15 residues. The CDR3 loop is CSVSPGQGASYEQYF. In DNA, the CDR3 is TGCAGCGTCTCACCGGGACAGGGGGCTTCCTACGAGCAGTACTTC.